This TCR beta chain emerged from a study of blood T cell repertoires in COVID-19. Background on the study: Italy, Spain and the United States were the sources of the convalescent and acute COVID-19 samples. T cells, B-cell-depleted T cells, or PBMCs provided the cDNA or gDNA that served as material.

CDR1 is DFQATT and CDR2 is SNEGSKA in the germline V gene (reference sequence). V trimming: 3 bases; J trimming: 3 bases; junction bases outside the gene matches: 3. This CDR3 comprises 13 residues. Original processing notes: Reference gene primer amplification yielded estimated nucleated cell counts. TCRdb's copy holds only in-frame clones and misses some; the assay was immunoSEQ multiplex PCR. That table is the source of V, J and clone size, and D and trimming were worked out from the DNA. The sample yields 250,000 to 350,000 clones, more than 70% seen once. The chain joins TRBV20-1 to TRBJ2-7; 9 nucleotides line up with TRBD2. The receptor was isolated from a man younger than 35 who had recovered from COVID-19. Sequencing input: peripheral blood. The CDR3 DNA reads as TGCAGTGCTAGTCTAGCGGGAATCTACGAGCAGTACTTC. Amino acid sequence: CSASLAGIYEQYF.